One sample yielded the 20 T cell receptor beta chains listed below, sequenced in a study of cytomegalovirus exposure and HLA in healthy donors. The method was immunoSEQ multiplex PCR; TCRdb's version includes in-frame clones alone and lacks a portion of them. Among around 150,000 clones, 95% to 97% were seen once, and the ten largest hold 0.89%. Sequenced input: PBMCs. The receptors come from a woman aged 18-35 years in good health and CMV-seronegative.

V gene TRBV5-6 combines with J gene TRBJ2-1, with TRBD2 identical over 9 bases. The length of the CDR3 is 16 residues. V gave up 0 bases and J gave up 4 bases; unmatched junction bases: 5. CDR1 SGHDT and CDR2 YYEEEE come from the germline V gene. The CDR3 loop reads CASSLALAGFYNEQFF. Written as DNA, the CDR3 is TGTGCCAGCAGCTTGGCCCTAGCGGGGTTTTACAATGAGCAGTTCTTC.

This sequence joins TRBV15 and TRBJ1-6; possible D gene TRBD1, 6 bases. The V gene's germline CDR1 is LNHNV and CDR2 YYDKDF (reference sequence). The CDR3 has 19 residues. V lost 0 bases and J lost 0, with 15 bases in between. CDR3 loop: CATSRDYATGISYNSPLHF. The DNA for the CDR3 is TGTGCCACCAGCAGAGATTACGCCACAGGGATCTCCTATAATTCACCCCTCCACTTT.

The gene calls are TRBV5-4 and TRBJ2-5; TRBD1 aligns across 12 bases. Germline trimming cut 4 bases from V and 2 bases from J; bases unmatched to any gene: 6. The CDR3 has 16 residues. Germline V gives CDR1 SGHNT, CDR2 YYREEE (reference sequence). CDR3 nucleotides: TGTGCCAGCAGCCCCGGGGACAGGGGGCCTCAAGAGACCCAGTACTTC. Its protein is CASSPGDRGPQETQYF.

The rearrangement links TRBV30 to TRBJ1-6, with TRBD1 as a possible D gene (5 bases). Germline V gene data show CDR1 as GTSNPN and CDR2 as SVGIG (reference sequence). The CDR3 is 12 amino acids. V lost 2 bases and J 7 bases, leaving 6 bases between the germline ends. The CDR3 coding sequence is TGTGCCTGGAGTAGACAGAATTCACCCCTCCACTTT. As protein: CAWSRQNSPLHF.

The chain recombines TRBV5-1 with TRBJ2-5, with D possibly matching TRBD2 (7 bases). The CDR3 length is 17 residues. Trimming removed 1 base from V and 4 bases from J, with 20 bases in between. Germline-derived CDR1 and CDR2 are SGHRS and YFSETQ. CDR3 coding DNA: TGCGCCAGCAGCTTGTTGGCCCTCGAGGGGGGGCGAGAGACCCAGTACTTC. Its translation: CASSLLALEGGRETQYF.

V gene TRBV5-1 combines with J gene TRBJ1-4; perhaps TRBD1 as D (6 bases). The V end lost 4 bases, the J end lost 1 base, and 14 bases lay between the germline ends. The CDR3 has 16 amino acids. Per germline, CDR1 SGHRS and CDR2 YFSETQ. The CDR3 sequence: CASSPQGVGTNEKLFF. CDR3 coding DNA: TGCGCCAGCAGCCCACAGGGTGTCGGAACTAATGAAAAACTGTTTTTT.

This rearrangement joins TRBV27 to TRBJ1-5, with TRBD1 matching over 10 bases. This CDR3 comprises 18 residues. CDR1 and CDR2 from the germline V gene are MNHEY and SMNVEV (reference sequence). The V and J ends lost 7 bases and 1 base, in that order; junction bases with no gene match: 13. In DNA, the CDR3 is TGTGCCAGCATCTCCTGGGGACAGGGGAATTGGAGCAATCAGCCCCAGCATTTT. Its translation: CASISWGQGNWSNQPQHF.

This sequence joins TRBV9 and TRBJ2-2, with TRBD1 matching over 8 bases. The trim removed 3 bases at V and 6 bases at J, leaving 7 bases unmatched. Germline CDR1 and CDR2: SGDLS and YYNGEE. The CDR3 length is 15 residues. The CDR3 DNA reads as TGTGCCAGCAGCGGCGGACAGGGAAACCCCGGGGAGCTGTTTTTT. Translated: CASSGGQGNPGELFF.

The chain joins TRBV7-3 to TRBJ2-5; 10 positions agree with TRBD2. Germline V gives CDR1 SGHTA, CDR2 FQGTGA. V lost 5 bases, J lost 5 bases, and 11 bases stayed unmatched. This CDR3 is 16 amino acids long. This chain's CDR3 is CASSPQTSGLAETQYF. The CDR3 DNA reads TGTGCCAGCAGCCCTCAGACTAGCGGGTTAGCGGAGACCCAGTACTTC.

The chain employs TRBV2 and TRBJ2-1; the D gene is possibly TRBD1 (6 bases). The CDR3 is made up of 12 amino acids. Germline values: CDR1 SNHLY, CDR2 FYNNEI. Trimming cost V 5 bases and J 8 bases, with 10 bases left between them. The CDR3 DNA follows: TGTGCCAGCAGTCTGCAGGGGTATGAGCAGTTCTTC. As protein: CASSLQGYEQFF.

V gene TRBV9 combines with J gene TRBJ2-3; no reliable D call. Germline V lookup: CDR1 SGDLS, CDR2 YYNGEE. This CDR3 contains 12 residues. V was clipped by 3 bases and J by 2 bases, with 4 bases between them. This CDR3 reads CASSALTDTQYF. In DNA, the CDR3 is TGTGCCAGCAGCGCACTCACAGATACGCAGTATTTT.

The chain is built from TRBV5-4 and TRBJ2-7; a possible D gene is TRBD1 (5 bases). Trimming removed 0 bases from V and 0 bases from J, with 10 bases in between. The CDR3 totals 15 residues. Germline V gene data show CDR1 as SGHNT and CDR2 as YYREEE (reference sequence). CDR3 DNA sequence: TGTGCCAGCAGCTTGGGTACAGGTAGCTCCTACGAGCAGTACTTC. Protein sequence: CASSLGTGSSYEQYF.

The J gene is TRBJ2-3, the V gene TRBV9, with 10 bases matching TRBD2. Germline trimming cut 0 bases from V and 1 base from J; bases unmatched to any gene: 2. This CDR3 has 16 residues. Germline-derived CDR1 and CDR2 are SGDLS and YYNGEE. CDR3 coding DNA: TGTGCCAGCAGCGTAGAGGGGACTAGCGGCACAGATACGCAGTATTTT. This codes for CASSVEGTSGTDTQYF.

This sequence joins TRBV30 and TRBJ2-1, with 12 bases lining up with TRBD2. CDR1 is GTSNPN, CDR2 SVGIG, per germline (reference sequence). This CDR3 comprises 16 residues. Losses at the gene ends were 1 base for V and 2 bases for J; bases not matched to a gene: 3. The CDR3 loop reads CAWSGPSGGAYNEQFF. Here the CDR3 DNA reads TGTGCCTGGAGTGGCCCTAGCGGGGGGGCCTACAATGAGCAGTTCTTC.

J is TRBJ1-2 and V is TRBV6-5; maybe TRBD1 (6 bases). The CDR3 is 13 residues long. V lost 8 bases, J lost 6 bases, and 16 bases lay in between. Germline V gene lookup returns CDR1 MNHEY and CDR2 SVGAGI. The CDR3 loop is CASRAQGRHGYTF. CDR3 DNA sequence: TGTGCCAGCCGCGCCCAGGGGCGGCATGGCTACACCTTC.

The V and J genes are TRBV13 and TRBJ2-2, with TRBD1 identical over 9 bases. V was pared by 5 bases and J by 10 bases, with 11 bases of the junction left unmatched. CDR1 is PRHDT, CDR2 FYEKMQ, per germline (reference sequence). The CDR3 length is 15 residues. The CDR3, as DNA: TGTGCCAGCAGCCTAAAAGGGACAGGGCGCGAGGAGCTGTTTTTT. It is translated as CASSLKGTGREELFF.

The CDR3 protein is CASSLNNNRFHEQFF. CDR3 bases: TGTGCCAGCAGCTTAAACAACAACAGGTTCCATGAGCAGTTCTTC. The chain combines TRBV11-2 with TRBJ2-1; D perhaps matches TRBD1 (5 bases). Trimming left V 2 bases short and J 8 bases short, with 16 bases between. CDR3 length: 15 residues. Germline CDR1 reads SGHAT; CDR2 reads FQNNGV.

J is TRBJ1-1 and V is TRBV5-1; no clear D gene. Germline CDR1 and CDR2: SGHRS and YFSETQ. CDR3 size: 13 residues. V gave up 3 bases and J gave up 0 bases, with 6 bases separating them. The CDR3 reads CASSSEVNTEAFF. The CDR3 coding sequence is TGCGCCAGCAGCTCTGAGGTGAACACTGAAGCTTTCTTT.

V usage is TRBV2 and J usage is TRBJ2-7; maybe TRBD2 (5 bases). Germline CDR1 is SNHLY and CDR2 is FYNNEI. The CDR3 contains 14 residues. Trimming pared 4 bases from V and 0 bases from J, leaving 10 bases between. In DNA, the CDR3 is TGTGCCAGCAGTGTATACCGGGGCTCCTACGAGCAGTACTTC. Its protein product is CASSVYRGSYEQYF.

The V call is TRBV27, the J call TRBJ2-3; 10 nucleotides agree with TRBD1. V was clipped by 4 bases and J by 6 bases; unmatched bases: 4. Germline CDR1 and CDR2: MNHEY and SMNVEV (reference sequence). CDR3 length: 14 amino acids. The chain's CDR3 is CASSYGTGVDTQYF. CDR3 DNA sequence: TGTGCCAGCAGTTATGGGACAGGGGTGGATACGCAGTATTTT.